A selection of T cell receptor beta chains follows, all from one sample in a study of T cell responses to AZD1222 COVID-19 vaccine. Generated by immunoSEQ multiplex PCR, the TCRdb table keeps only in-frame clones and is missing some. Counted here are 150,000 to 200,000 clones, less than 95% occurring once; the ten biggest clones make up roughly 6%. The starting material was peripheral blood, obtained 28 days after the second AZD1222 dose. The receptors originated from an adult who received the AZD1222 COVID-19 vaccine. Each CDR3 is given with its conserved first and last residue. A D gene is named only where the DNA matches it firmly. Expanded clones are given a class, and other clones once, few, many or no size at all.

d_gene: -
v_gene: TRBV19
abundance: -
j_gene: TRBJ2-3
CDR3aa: CASSTGDSSTDTQYF
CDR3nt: TGTGCCAGTAGTACAGGGGACTCTAGCACAGATACGCAGTATTTT

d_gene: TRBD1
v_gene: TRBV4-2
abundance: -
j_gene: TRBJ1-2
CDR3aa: CASSQEPQGQGAQGYTF
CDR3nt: TGTGCCAGCAGCCAAGAACCCCAGGGACAGGGGGCGCAAGGCTACACCTTC

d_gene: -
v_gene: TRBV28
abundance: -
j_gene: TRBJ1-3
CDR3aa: CASSSGLGNTIYF
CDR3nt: TGTGCCAGCAGTTCCGGACTTGGAAACACCATATATTTT

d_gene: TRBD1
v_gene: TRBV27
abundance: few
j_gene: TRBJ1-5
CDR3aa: CASRPVSGTGNQPQHF
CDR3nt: TGTGCCAGCAGGCCCGTTTCCGGGACAGGCAATCAGCCCCAGCATTTT

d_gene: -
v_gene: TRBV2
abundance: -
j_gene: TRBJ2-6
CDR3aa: CASKRVNLAGANVLTF
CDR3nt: TGTGCCAGCAAAAGGGTAAACCTCGCTGGGGCCAACGTCCTGACTTTC

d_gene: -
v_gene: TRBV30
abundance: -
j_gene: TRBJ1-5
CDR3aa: CAWSVLGWEPQHF
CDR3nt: TGTGCCTGGAGTGTCCTAGGGTGGGAGCCCCAGCATTTT

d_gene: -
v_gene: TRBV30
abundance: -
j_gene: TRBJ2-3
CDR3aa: CAWSYKDTQYF
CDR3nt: TGTGCCTGGAGTTATAAAGATACGCAGTATTTT

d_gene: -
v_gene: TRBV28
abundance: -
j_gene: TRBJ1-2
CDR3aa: CASSLGGQGTTYGYTF
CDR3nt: TGTGCCAGCAGTTTAGGAGGGCAGGGGACCACTTATGGCTACACCTTC

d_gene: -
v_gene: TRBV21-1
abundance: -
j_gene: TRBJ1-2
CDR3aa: CASSKDRRDREYLYGYTF
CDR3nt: TGTGCCAGCAGCAAAGATCGCAGGGACAGGGAATACCTTTATGGCTACACCTTC

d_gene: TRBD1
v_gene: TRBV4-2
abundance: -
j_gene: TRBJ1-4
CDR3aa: CASSQDESKQGAIQLFF
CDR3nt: TGTGCCAGCAGCCAAGACGAGTCTAAACAGGGGGCTATACAACTGTTTTTT

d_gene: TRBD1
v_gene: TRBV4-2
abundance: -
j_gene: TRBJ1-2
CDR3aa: CASSPGQGAMYGYTF
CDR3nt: TGTGCCAGCAGCCCGGGGCAGGGGGCGATGTATGGCTACACCTTC

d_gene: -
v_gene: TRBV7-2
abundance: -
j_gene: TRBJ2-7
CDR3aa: CASSLGVFGTLYEQYF
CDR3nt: TGTGCCAGCAGCTTAGGAGTCTTCGGGACCCTCTACGAGCAGTACTTC

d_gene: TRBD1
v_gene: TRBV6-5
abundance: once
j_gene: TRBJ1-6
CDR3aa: CASRAGQGFNSPLHF
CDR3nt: TGTGCCAGCAGGGCCGGACAGGGATTTAATTCACCCCTCCACTTT

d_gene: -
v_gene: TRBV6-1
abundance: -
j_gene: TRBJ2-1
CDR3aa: CASSEALRRVGGGTRDNEQFF
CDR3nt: TGTGCCAGCAGTGAAGCGCTGAGGAGAGTAGGAGGGGGCACGCGGGACAATGAGCAGTTCTTC

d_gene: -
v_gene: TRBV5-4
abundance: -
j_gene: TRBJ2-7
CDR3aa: CASSSPVSSRYEQYF
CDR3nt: TGTGCCAGCAGCTCTCCCGTAAGTAGTAGGTACGAGCAGTACTTC

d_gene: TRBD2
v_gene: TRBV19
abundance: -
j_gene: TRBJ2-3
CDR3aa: CASSTGLADTQYF
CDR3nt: TGTGCCAGTAGTACCGGACTAGCCGATACGCAGTATTTT

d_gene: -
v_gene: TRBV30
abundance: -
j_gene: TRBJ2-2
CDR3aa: CAWGPLQSGTGELFF
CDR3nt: TGTGCCTGGGGACCGCTACAGAGTGGCACCGGGGAGCTGTTTTTT

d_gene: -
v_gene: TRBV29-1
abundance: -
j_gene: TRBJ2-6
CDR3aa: CSVTLSGANVLTF
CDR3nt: TGCAGCGTCACCTTGTCTGGGGCCAACGTCCTGACTTTC

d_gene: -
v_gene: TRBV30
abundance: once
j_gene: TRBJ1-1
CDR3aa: CASRRALDTEAFF
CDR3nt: TGTGCATCCAGGCGGGCCCTTGACACTGAAGCTTTCTTT

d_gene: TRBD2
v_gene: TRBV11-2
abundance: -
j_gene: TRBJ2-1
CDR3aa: CASSLDGLAGGRPSYNEQFF
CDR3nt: TGTGCCAGCAGCTTAGACGGACTAGCGGGGGGCCGTCCCTCCTACAATGAGCAGTTCTTC